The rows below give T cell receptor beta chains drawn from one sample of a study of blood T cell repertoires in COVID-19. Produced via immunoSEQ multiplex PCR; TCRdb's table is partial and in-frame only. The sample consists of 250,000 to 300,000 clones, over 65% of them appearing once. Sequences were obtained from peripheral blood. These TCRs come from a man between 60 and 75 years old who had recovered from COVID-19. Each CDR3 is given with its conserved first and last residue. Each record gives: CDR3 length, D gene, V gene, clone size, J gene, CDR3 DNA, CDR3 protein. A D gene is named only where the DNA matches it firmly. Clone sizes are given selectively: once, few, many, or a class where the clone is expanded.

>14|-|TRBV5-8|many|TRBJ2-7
TGTGCCAGCAGCTTGCGCGGGGGCCGGGGGGAGCAGTACTTC
CASSLRGGRGEQYF
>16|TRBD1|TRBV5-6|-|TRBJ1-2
TGTGCCAGCAGCGTATCCGGGACAGGAGATAACTATGGCTACACCTTC
CASSVSGTGDNYGYTF
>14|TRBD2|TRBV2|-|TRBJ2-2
TGTGCCAGCAGTGAAACTAGCGTCACCGGGGAGCTGTTTTTT
CASSETSVTGELFF
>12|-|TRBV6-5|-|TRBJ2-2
TGTGCCAGCAGGGTGCGTCCCGGGGAGCTGTTTTTT
CASRVRPGELFF
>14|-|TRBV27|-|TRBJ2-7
TGTGCCAGCAGTTTATGGGGAGCTGCATACGAGCAGTACTTC
CASSLWGAAYEQYF
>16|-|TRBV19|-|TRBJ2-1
TGTGCCAGTAGTATGCGTGACAGAAGCTCCTACAATGAGCAGTTCTTC
CASSMRDRSSYNEQFF
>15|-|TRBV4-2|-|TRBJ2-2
TGTGCCAGCAGCCAAAGCCAGGGAATATCCGGGGAGCTGTTTTTT
CASSQSQGISGELFF
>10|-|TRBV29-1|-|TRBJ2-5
TGCAGCGCAGGGGCGGAGACCCAGTACTTC
CSAGAETQYF
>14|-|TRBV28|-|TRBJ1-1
TGTGCCAGCAGCCTCCATGGCGGGGGCCGTGAAGCTTTCTTT
CASSLHGGGREAFF
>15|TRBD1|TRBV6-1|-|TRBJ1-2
TGTGCCAGCAGTGAAGAAGAGGGGGCAGGCTATGGCTACACCTTC
CASSEEEGAGYGYTF
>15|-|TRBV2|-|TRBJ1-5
TGTGCCAGCACCGGCGAGGGGGTAAGCAATCAGCCCCAGCATTTT
CASTGEGVSNQPQHF
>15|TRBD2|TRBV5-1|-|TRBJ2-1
TGCGCCAGCAGCTTGACCGGGACTAGCTACAATGAGCAGTTCTTC
CASSLTGTSYNEQFF
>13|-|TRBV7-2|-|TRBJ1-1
TGTGCCAGCAGCTTAAGCAGGGGCACTGAAGCTTTCTTT
CASSLSRGTEAFF
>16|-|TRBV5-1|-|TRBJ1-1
TGCGCCAGCAGCTTGGATTTCCGGGGTCAGAACACTGAAGCTTTCTTT
CASSLDFRGQNTEAFF
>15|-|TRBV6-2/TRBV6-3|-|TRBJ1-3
TGTGCCAGCAGTTACCTCGGACACTCTGGAAACACCATATATTTT
CASSYLGHSGNTIYF
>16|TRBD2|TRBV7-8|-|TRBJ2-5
TGTGCCAGCACTCCCGGAACGGGGACTAGGAGAGAGACCCAGTACTTC
CASTPGTGTRRETQYF
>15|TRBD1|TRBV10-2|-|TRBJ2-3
TGCGCCAGCAGTGGGGACAGGGGGCGTTCAGATACGCAGTATTTT
CASSGDRGRSDTQYF
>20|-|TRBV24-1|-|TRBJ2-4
TGTGCCACCAGTGATCTCCCGGGACACCCCACTAATATAGCCAAAAACATTCAGTACTTC
CATSDLPGHPTNIAKNIQYF
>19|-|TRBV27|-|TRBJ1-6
TGTGCCAGCAGTTTATCGGGCGGCGGGGGAAGCTCCTATAATTCACCCCTCCACTTT
CASSLSGGGGSSYNSPLHF
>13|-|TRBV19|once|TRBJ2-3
TGTGCCAGTAGTCGGGGGTTGTCCGATACGCAGTATTTT
CASSRGLSDTQYF
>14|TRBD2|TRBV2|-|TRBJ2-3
TGTGCCAGCAGGAGAGCGGGAGGCACAGATACGCAGTATTTT
CASRRAGGTDTQYF
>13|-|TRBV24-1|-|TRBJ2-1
TGTGCCACCAGTGATCCTGTACAGCCCACCCAGTTCTTC
CATSDPVQPTQFF
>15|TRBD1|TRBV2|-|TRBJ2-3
TGTGCCAGCAGTGTGGACAGGGGTTTCACAGATACGCAGTATTTT
CASSVDRGFTDTQYF
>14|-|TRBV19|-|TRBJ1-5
TGTGCCAGTAGTATTAGAACGGCCGAGGGGCCCCAGCATTTT
CASSIRTAEGPQHF
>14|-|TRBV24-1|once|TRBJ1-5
TGTGCCACCAGTGATTCGGGTCGTTTGCAGCCCCAGCATTTT
CATSDSGRLQPQHF
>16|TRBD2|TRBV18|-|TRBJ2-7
TGTGCCAGCTCTCCCAGCGGCCTAGCGGGGGGCTACGAGCAGTACTTC
CASSPSGLAGGYEQYF
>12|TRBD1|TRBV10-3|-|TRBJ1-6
TGTGCCATCAGGACAGGGAATTCACCCCTCCACTTT
CAIRTGNSPLHF
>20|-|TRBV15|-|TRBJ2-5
TGTGCCACCAGCAGTAACAGGCTGGGCCGGGACACCCTTAGGGAAGAGACCCAGTACTTC
CATSSNRLGRDTLREETQYF
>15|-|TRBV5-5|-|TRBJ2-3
TGTGCCAGCAGCTTGGGGGGAGAGGGGGCAGATACGCAGTATTTT
CASSLGGEGADTQYF
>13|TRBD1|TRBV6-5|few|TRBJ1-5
TGTGCCAGCAACGGACAGGTGGATCAGCCCCAGCATTTT
CASNGQVDQPQHF
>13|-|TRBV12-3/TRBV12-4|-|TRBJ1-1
TGTGCCAGCACCCCCTGGGAGGGATCCGAAGCTTTCTTT
CASTPWEGSEAFF
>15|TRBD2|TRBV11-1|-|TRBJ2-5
TGTGCCAGCAGCTCCTTAGCGGGGGGCGAGCAGACCCAGTACTTC
CASSSLAGGEQTQYF
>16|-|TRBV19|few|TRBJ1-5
TGTGCCAGTAGGGGGATAACCGGGACACAAAATCAGCCCCAGCATTTT
CASRGITGTQNQPQHF
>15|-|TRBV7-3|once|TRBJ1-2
TGTGCCAGCAGTGCTCGCGGGGGGCTTGCGGATGGCTACACCTTC
CASSARGGLADGYTF
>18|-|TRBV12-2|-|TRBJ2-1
TGTGCAAGTCGCCTAGGGACTAGCGGGGGGCGGGGTTACAATGAGCAGTTCTTC
CASRLGTSGGRGYNEQFF
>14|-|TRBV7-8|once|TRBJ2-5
TGTGCCAGCTTGGGACGGGGGTATCAAGAGACCCAGTACTTC
CASLGRGYQETQYF
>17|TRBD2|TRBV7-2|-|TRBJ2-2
TGTGCCAGCAGCTCCCCAGCGGGGGGAACCAACACCGGGGAGCTGTTTTTT
CASSSPAGGTNTGELFF
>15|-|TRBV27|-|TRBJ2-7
TGTGCCAGCAGTTCTTGGCAGGGTGGAACCTACGAGCAGTACTTC
CASSSWQGGTYEQYF
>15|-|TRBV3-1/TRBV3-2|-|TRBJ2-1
TGTGCCAGCAGCCTGAGGGGGAGGGCCGGGAATGAGCAGTTCTTC
CASSLRGRAGNEQFF
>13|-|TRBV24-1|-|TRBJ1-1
TGTGCCACCAGTGATTGGGCCAACACTGAAGCTTTCTTT
CATSDWANTEAFF
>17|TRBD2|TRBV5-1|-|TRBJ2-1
TGCGCCAGCAGCTTTGCTAGCGGGGGGGCCGACTACAATGAGCAGTTCTTC
CASSFASGGADYNEQFF
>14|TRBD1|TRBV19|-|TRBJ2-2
TGTGCCGCCCGACAGGGTTTGGGAGCCGGGGAGCTGTTTTTT
CAARQGLGAGELFF
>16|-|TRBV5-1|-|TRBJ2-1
TGCGCCAGCAGCCCGGGAACAGAAATCTCCTACAATGAGCAGTTCTTC
CASSPGTEISYNEQFF
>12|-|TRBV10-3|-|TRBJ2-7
TGTGCCATCAGTGAGTACGGGATTGAGCAGTACTTC
CAISEYGIEQYF
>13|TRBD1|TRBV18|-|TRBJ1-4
TGTGCCAGCTCACTCGACAGGGACAAAAAACTGTTTTTT
CASSLDRDKKLFF
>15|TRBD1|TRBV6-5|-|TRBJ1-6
TGTGCCAGCAGCCTTGGACAGGCAGCTAATTCACCCCTCCACTTT
CASSLGQAANSPLHF
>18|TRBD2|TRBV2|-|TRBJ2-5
TGTGCCAGCAGTGAAGTTTCGCTAGCGGGGCGGGGGAGAGAGACCCAGTACTTC
CASSEVSLAGRGRETQYF
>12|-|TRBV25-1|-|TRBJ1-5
TGTGCCAGCAGTGGCCCCAGTCAGCCCCAGCATTTT
CASSGPSQPQHF
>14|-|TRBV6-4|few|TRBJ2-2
TGTGCCAGCAGCCGGGACTTTAACACCGGGGAGCTGTTTTTT
CASSRDFNTGELFF